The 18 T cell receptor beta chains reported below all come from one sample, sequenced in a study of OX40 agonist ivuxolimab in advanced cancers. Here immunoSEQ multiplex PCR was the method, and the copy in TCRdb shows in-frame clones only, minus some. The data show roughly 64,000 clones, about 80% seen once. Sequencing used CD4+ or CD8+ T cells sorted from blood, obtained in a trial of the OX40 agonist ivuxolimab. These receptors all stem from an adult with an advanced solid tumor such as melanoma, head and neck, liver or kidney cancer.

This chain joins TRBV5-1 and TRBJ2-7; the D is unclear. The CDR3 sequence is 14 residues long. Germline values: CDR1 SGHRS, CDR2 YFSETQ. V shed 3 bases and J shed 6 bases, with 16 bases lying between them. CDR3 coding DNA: TGCGCCAGCAGCTCGGCCGGGCCCCCAGGCGAGCAGTACTTC. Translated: CASSSAGPPGEQYF.

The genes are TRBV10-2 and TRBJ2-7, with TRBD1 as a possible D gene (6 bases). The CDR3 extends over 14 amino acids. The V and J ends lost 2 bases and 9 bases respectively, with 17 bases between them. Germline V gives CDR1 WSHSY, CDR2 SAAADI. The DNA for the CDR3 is TGCGCCAGCAGTGAGATTGGCACAGGGCCCTGGCAGTACTTC. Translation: CASSEIGTGPWQYF.

This chain's CDR3 is CASSLEGVEWDTQYF. The CDR3 region has the DNA TGTGCCAGCAGCTTAGAGGGGGTAGAATGGGATACGCAGTATTTT. The J gene is TRBJ2-3, the V gene TRBV11-2, with D perhaps being TRBD1 or TRBD2 (5 bases each). This CDR3 region has 15 residues. V lost 0 bases to trimming and J lost 6 bases, with 13 bases between them. Germline V lookup: CDR1 SGHAT, CDR2 FQNNGV.

CDR3 in DNA: TGTGCCAGCTCACCGGGAACGAACACCGGGGAGCTGTTTTTT. Translating it yields CASSPGTNTGELFF. This chain connects TRBV18 to TRBJ2-2; D remains ambiguous. This CDR3 has 14 residues. V lost 3 bases to trimming and J lost 0 bases, with 5 bases between them. Looked up from germline, CDR1 is KGHSH and CDR2 is LQKENI.

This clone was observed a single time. The CDR3 loop is CASIRGQYGYTF. CDR3 DNA: TGTGCCTCAATAAGGGGACAGTATGGCTACACCTTC. This chain uses TRBV30 with TRBJ1-2, with 7 bases that match TRBD1. The length of the CDR3 is 12 residues. Trimming took 7 bases from V and 5 from J; bases not matched to a gene: 7. The germline V gene encodes CDR1 GTSNPN and CDR2 SVGIG (reference sequence).

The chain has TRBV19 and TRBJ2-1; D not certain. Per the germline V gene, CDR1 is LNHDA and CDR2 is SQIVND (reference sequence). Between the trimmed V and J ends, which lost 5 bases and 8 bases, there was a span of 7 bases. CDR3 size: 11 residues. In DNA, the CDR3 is TGTGCCAGTAGTCCCGCCCATGAGCAGTTCTTC. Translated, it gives CASSPAHEQFF.

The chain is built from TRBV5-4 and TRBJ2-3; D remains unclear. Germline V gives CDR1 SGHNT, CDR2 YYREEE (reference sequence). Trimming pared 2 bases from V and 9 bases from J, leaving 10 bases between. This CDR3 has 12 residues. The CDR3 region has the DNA TGTGCCAGCAGCTTACCTACATCCACGCAGTATTTT. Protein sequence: CASSLPTSTQYF.

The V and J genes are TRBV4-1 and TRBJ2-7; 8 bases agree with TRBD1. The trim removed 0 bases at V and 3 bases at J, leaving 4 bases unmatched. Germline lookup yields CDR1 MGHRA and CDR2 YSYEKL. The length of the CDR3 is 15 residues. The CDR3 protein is CASSQERQGFYEQYF. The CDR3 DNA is TGCGCCAGCAGCCAAGAGAGACAGGGGTTCTACGAGCAGTACTTC.

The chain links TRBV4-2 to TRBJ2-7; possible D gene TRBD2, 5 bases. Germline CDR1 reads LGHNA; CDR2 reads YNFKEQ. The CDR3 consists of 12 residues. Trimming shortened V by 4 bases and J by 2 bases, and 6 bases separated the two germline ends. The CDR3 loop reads CASSPEAYEQYF. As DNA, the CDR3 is TGTGCCAGCAGCCCGGAGGCCTACGAGCAGTACTTC.

The CDR3 sequence: CASSLVGSGELFF. In DNA, the CDR3 is TGTGCCAGCAGCTTGGTGGGTTCCGGGGAGCTGTTTTTT. The chain joins TRBV5-4 to TRBJ2-2; no firm D call. This CDR3 is built from 13 residues. V lost 0 bases to trimming and J lost 6 bases, with 6 bases between them. Germline assignment: CDR1 SGHNT and CDR2 YYREEE (reference sequence).

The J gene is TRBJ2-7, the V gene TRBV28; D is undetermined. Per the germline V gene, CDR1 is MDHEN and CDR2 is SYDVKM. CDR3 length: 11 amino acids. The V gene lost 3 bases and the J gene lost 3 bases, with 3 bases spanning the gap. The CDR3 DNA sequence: TGTGCCAGCAGTTTTCGCTACGAGCAGTACTTC. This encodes CASSFRYEQYF.

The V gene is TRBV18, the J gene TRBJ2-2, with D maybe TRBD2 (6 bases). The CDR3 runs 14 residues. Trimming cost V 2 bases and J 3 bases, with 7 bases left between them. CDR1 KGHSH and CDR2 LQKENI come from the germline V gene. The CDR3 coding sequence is TGTGCCAGCTCACCAGGAGGGGACACCGGGGAGCTGTTTTTT. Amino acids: CASSPGGDTGELFF. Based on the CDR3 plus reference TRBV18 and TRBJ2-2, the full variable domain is NAGVMQNPRHLVRRRGQEARLRCSPMKGHSHVYWYRQLPEEGLKFMVYLQKENIIDESGMPKERFSAEFPKEGPSILRIQQVVRGDSAAYFCASSPGGDTGELFFGEGSRLTVL.

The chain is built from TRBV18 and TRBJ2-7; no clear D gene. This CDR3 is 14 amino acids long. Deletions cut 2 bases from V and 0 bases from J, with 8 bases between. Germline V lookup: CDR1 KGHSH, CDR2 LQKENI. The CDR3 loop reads CASSPNRNSYEQYF. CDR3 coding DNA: TGTGCCAGCTCACCAAATCGGAACTCCTACGAGCAGTACTTC.

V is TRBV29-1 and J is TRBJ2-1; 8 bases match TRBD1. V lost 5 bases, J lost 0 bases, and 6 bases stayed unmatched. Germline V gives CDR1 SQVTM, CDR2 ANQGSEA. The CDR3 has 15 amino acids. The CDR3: CSVWTGSISYNEQFF. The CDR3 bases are TGCAGCGTTTGGACAGGGAGTATCTCCTACAATGAGCAGTTCTTC.

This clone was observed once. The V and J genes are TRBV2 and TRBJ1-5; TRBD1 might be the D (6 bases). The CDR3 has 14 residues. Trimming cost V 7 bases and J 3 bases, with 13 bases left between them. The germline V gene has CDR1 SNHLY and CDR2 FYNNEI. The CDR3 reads CASNTQGINQPQHF. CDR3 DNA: TGTGCCAGCAACACTCAGGGGATCAATCAGCCCCAGCATTTT.

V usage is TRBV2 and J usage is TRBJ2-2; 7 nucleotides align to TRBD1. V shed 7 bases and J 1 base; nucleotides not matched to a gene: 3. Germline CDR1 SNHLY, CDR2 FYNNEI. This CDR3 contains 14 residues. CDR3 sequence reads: CASKWTGNTGELFF. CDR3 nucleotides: TGTGCCAGCAAATGGACAGGGAACACCGGGGAGCTGTTTTTT.

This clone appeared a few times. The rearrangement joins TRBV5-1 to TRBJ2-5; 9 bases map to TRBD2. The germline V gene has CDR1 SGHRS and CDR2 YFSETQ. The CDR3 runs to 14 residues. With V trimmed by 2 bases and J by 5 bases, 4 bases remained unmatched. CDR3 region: CASSLAGGGETQYF. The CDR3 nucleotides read TGCGCCAGCAGCTTAGCGGGAGGCGGGGAGACCCAGTACTTC.

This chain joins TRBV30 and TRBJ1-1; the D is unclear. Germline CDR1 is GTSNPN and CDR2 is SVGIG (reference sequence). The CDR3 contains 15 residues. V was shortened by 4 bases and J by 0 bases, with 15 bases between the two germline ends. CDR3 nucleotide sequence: TGTGCCTGGACTGACGGGCGCACTCTGAACACTGAAGCTTTCTTT. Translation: CAWTDGRTLNTEAFF.